The rows below give T cell receptor beta chains drawn from one sample of a study of blood T cell dynamics during melanoma immunotherapy. The method was immunoSEQ multiplex PCR; TCRdb's version includes in-frame clones alone and lacks a portion of them. The data contain some 10,000 clones, 86% of them singletons. The sample consisted of blood, taken from a patient treated with checkpoint blockade. The receptors originated from a human donor with melanoma. CDR3s include the opening cysteine and the closing phenylalanine or tryptophan. The order of the fields is D gene, clone size, V gene, J gene, CDR3 protein, CDR3 DNA. The D gene is left open where the match is weak. Some rows have no size entry. The others give once, few or many, or a class for an expanded clone.

TRBD1,.,TRBV28,TRBJ1-5,CASSLTGVRNQPQHF,TGTGCCAGCAGTTTAACAGGGGTCCGCAATCAGCCCCAGCATTTT
.,.,TRBV6-5,TRBJ2-1,CASILHGGRGEQFF,TGTGCCAGCATTTTACACGGGGGCCGGGGGGAGCAGTTCTTC
.,.,TRBV13,TRBJ1-1,CASSPAVSHSGPSEAFF,TGTGCCAGCAGCCCAGCCGTGTCCCACTCAGGTCCCAGTGAAGCTTTCTTT
TRBD1,.,TRBV6-5,TRBJ1-1,CASSSIGTGITEAFF,TGTGCCAGCAGTTCTATCGGGACAGGAATCACTGAAGCTTTCTTT
TRBD2,.,TRBV29-1,TRBJ2-7,CSVVAGHLSSYEQYF,TGCAGCGTTGTAGCGGGACACCTGAGCTCCTACGAGCAGTACTTC
.,.,TRBV5-6,TRBJ1-2,CASSHITDGPNYGYTF,TGTGCCAGCAGCCATATTACGGACGGACCTAACTATGGCTACACCTTC
TRBD1,.,TRBV27,TRBJ2-7,CASSADGTGGDEQYF,TGTGCCAGCAGCGCCGACGGGACAGGGGGTGACGAGCAGTACTTC
.,.,TRBV4-2,TRBJ1-3,CASSQESRALSGNTIYF,TGTGCCAGCAGCCAAGAGAGCAGGGCCCTCTCTGGAAACACCATATATTTT
.,.,TRBV5-1,TRBJ2-5,CASSMSGAGALETQYF,TGCGCCAGCAGCATGTCCGGGGCAGGGGCGTTAGAGACCCAGTACTTC
TRBD1,.,TRBV28,TRBJ1-5,CASGSGGLSNQPQHF,TGTGCCAGCGGGTCAGGGGGCTTGAGCAATCAGCCCCAGCATTTT
TRBD1,.,TRBV7-4,TRBJ1-3,CASSLGQGSRPVFSGNTIYF,TGTGCCAGCAGCTTGGGACAGGGATCAAGACCCGTATTCTCGGGAAACACCATATATTTT
TRBD2,.,TRBV10-3,TRBJ2-3,CAIRGLADLSTDTQYF,TGTGCCATCAGGGGACTAGCGGACCTTAGCACAGATACGCAGTATTTT
.,.,TRBV6-1,TRBJ1-1,CASSDRGVGGLGGFTEAFF,TGTGCCAGCAGTGACAGGGGAGTGGGGGGGCTGGGAGGTTTCACTGAAGCTTTCTTT
.,.,TRBV7-6,TRBJ2-1,CASSPLTSSYNEQFF,TGTGCCAGCAGCCCCCTAACGAGCTCCTACAATGAGCAGTTCTTC
.,.,TRBV6-6,TRBJ1-1,CASSYSQGTEAFF,TGTGCCAGCAGTTACTCTCAGGGGACTGAAGCTTTCTTT
.,.,TRBV28,TRBJ2-7,CASTDGRASPLEQYF,TGTGCCAGCACCGACGGGAGAGCCTCCCCCCTGGAGCAGTACTTC
TRBD2,.,TRBV7-2,TRBJ2-1,CASSLAAGGGYNEQFF,TGTGCCAGCAGCTTAGCGGCCGGCGGGGGGTACAATGAGCAGTTCTTC
.,few,TRBV28,TRBJ1-5,CASRPPEDHSNQPQHF,TGTGCCAGCAGACCCCCGGAAGACCATAGCAATCAGCCCCAGCATTTT
.,.,TRBV18,TRBJ2-2,CASSPATGELFF,TGTGCCAGCTCACCGGCCACCGGGGAGCTGTTTTTT